This TCR beta chain appears in the sequencing data of a study of shared clonotypes between healthy human individuals. Across the study: Three CD4 naive, three CD4 memory, two CD8 naive and one CD8 memory plate were used per donor.

Overall study results and limits: Rarefaction revealed incomplete sorted-subset sequencing despite large depth. Exclusively blood specimens were collected; tissue repertoires likely differ.

Note on this clone: Its target is unknown.

Naive CD8 cells comprised CD45RO-negative, CCR7-positively selected cells, excluding terminally differentiated effector memory CD45RA+ cells. Trimming removed 6 bases from V and 4 bases from J, with 19 bases in between. Germline assignment: CDR1 MNHEY and CDR2 SMNVEV (reference sequence). The length of the CDR3 is 15 residues. Only in-frame clones appear in the TCRdb table, and some are missing; sequencing was by immunoSEQ multiplex PCR. In the table there are around 2,100,000 clones, just under 95% of which are singletons. The V call is TRBV27, the J call TRBJ2-7, with D tentatively TRBD1 (6 bases). The sample comprised naive CD8+ T cells sorted from blood. This TCR derives from a man between 18 and 29 years old in good health. The CDR3 bases are TGTGCCAGCAGGTCTATGAGACAGGCTAATTACGAGCAGTACTTC. Amino acid sequence: CASRSMRQANYEQYF.